The 5 T cell receptor beta chains in this list originate from one sample, sequenced in a study of CXCR3-negative and CXCR3-positive naive CD8 T cells. UMI-labeled TRB cDNA libraries were prepared by 5' RACE. Reanalyzing the 5' RACE reads, TCRdb keeps one entry per CDR3 protein, without DNA. Here the sample table reports some 140,000 distinct CDR3 sequences. For these receptors, no antigen is known. Overall study results and limits: Compared with CXCR3-negative naive cells, CXCR3-positive naive cells showed more hydrophobic TRB CDR3s.

What was sequenced was naive CXCR3+ CD8+ T cells from blood. Subset specified: CD45RO-CCR7+CD27+CD95- naive CD8+ T cells expressing CXCR3 (TNR3+). Receptors originate from a human donor in good health. Some clones in this sample may be carry-over from other donors' samples.

This chain connects TRBV19 to TRBJ2-7. The CDR3 spans 14 residues. The V gene's germline CDR1 is LNHDA and CDR2 SQIVND (reference sequence). The CDR3 reads CASSISRSSYEQYF.

The chain uses TRBV7-6 and TRBJ2-1. The germline V gene encodes CDR1 SGHVS and CDR2 FNYEAQ. This CDR3 has 14 residues. The CDR3 here is CASSLFDSYNEQFF.

The rearrangement joins TRBV14 to TRBJ1-6; the D call of TRBD1 rests on TCRdb alone, since no DNA is present to check it. Germline CDR1 reads SGHDN; CDR2 reads FVKESK. The CDR3 consists of 15 residues. The CDR3 sequence is CASSLTVYYNSPLHF.

The chain links TRBV9 to TRBJ2-1; with no DNA, the TCRdb D assignment of TRBD2 cannot be verified. The germline V gene encodes CDR1 SGDLS and CDR2 YYNGEE. The CDR3 is made up of 19 amino acids. This CDR3 is CASSDSGTSGRDTPNEQFF. The whole variable domain, filled in from reference TRBV9 and TRBJ2-1, reads DSGVTQTPKHLITATGQRVTLRCSPRSGDLSVYWYQQSLDQGLQFLIQYYNGEERAKGNILERFSAQQFPDLHSELNLSSLELGDSALYFCASSDSGTSGRDTPNEQFFGPGTRLTVL.

V usage is TRBV24-1 and J usage is TRBJ2-1. Germline V gene lookup returns CDR1 KGHDR and CDR2 SFDVKD. The CDR3 length is 14 residues. The CDR3 spells CATSDLGSYNEQFF.